The source of this T cell receptor beta chain is a study of blood T cell repertoires in COVID-19. The table came from immunoSEQ multiplex PCR; TCRdb's copy has only in-frame clones and leaves some out. Among 330,000 or so clones, around 90% were seen once, and the ten largest hold roughly 20%. Grouping used clinical history reported by participants in a survey and questionnaire. Germline V lookup: CDR1 MDHEN, CDR2 SYDVKM. The CDR3 contains 14 residues. Between the trimmed V and J ends, which lost 4 bases and 6 bases, there was a span of 16 bases. This chain links TRBV28 with TRBJ2-7, with D possibly matching TRBD2 (6 bases). The sequenced sample consisted of PBMCs or T cells enriched from blood (not recorded which). The source of this sequence is a woman in her 30s who had recovered from COVID-19. CDR3 region: CASSSAGGIGEQYF. CDR3 bases: TGTGCCAGCAGTTCGGCCGGGGGAATCGGCGAGCAGTACTTC. Using reference TRBV28 and TRBJ2-7 for the parts outside the CDR3, the full variable domain is DVKVTQSSRYLVKRTGEKVFLECVQDMDHENMFWYRQDPGLGLRLIYFSYDVKMKEKGDIPEGYSVSREKKERFSLILESASTNQTSMYLCASSSAGGIGEQYFGPGTRLTVT.